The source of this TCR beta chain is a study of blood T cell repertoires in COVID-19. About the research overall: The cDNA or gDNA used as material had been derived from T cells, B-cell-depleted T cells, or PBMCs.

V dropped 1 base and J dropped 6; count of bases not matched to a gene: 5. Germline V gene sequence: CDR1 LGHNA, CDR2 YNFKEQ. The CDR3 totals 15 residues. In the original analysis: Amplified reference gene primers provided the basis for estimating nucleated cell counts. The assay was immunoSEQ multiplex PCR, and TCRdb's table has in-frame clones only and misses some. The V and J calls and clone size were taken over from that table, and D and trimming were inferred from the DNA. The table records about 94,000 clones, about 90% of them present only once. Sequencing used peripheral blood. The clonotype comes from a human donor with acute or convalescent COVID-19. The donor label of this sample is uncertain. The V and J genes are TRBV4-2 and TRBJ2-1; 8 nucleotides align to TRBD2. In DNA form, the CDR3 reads TGTGCCAGCAGCCAAGGAGCGGGGGTAACCAATGAGCAGTTCTTC. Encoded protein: CASSQGAGVTNEQFF.